The TCR beta chain described here comes from a study of blood T cell repertoires in COVID-19 (dated by TCRdb to the early 2020s). Regarding the study in general: The collaborator samples originated in the United States, Italy and Spain and spanned the acute and convalescent phases of COVID-19. Nearly every sample came with metadata listing a de-identified subject ID, COVID-19 status, age in years and sex. Samples were obtained from the ongoing ImmuneRACE study (first 160 participants) and from about 1,300 subjects provided by 6 global collaborators. The repertoires were released in a freely available public database intended as a resource for research on the immune response to SARS-CoV-2. Where available, HLA class I and class II types were obtained from metadata supplied by the sample provider rather than from assay-based typing. The prospective study material was composed of cDNA or gDNA derived from T cells, B-cell-depleted T cells, or PBMCs. The dataset comprised deeply sampled blood TCRbeta repertoires from subjects exposed to, actively infected with, or recovered from COVID-19.

Turning to this clone: Its antigen target is currently unknown. No qualities accompany the bases; no much larger clone lies one base away.

Collaborating institutions collected whole blood in K2EDTA tubes following their own protocols. Collaborator samples were shipped for TCRbeta analysis as frozen whole blood, isolated PBMCs, or DNA extracted from either sample type. The CDR3 runs 13 amino acids, cysteine and phenylalanine included. Left in the record is the CDR3 DNA by itself, 39 bases read in frame from the first base. V was cut back by 1 base and J by 5 bases, leaving a gap of 8 bases between them. CDR1 and CDR2 (KGHSH, LQKENI) derive from the germline V gene. The immunoSEQ Assay, a bias-controlled multiplex PCR, was used to amplify TCRbeta CDR3 regions from genomic DNA. In the paper's pipeline: Nucleated cell counts per sample were estimated from amplification of reference gene primers within the assay. To quantify the absolute abundance of each unique TCRbeta CDR3 rearrangement, sequence reads were collapsed and filtered. For each sample, productive Simpson clonality was calculated as the square root of Simpson's diversity index over productive rearrangements. What TCRdb holds here is the immuneACCESS table cut down to in-frame rearrangements. Part of the clones is not present; checked against another copy, under half of the missing clones reflect an unresolved V gene, and the others are unexplained. V and J calls plus clone size are reproduced from that table; the DNA served to infer D and trimming. The sample table lists roughly 290,000 clones, 80% to 90% of them with a count of one. The ten largest clones add up to around 0.8% of the sample.

Results and caveats for the whole study, not just this receptor: The quantity of clinical and demographic metadata differed by source and by participant and was supplied without curation.

The receptor comes from a young man with acute or convalescent COVID-19. The sample consisted of peripheral blood. The chain is assembled from TRBV18 and TRBJ2-5; no D gene is confidently identified. The bases read TGTGCCAGCTCACCACAAGCACGGGAGACCCAGTACTTC. Its amino acids are CASSPQARETQYF. The full variable domain, with segments outside the CDR3 supplied by the reference TRBV18 and TRBJ2-5 proteins, appears as NAGVMQNPRHLVRRRGQEARLRCSPMKGHSHVYWYRQLPEEGLKFMVYLQKENIIDESGMPKERFSAEFPKEGPSILRIQQVVRGDSAAYFCASSPQARETQYFGPGTRLLVL.